What follows are 27 T cell receptor beta chains derived from one specimen sequenced in a study of T cell repertoires in cytomegalovirus infection. TCRdb redid the calling of the reads with MiXCR, one entry per CDR3 protein. This sample has about 500,000 distinct CDR3 sequences, with 30% to 35% found just once. These TCRs are of unknown antigen specificity. The sequencing here drew on cultured PBMCs, taken from culture after CMV antigen stimulation. The receptors derive from a human donor in good health (CMV status not recorded). Some clones in this sample may be carry-over from other donors' samples.

This clonotype has a count of ten or more. In DNA form, the CDR3 reads TGTGCCACCAGTGATCTGGACAAGACCTACAATGAGCAGTTCTTC. Its translation: CATSDLDKTYNEQFF. This rearrangement joins TRBV24-1 to TRBJ2-1; TRBD1 might be the D (5 bases). Germline assignment: CDR1 KGHDR and CDR2 SFDVKD. The CDR3 consists of 15 residues. Deletions cut 3 bases from V and 2 bases from J, with 10 bases between.

This clonotype was recorded many times. This chain connects TRBV7-6 to TRBJ2-1; TRBD2 agrees at 7 bases. The trim removed 4 bases at V and 0 bases at J, leaving 9 bases unmatched. Germline-derived CDR1 and CDR2 are SGHVS and FNYEAQ. This CDR3 region has 17 residues. In nucleotides, the CDR3 is TGTGCCAGCAGCTCGTCTAGCGGCCTAAGCTCCTACAATGAGCAGTTCTTC. Translation gives CASSSSSGLSSYNEQFF.

CDR3 region: CSARDRHGRARYEQFF. The CDR3 DNA reads TGCAGTGCTAGAGATCGTCACGGGAGGGCCAGGTATGAGCAGTTCTTC. The chain couples TRBV20-1 to TRBJ2-1; 8 bases are shared with TRBD2. There are 16 residues in the CDR3. V lost 0 bases to trimming and J lost 8 bases; unmatched junction nucleotides: 12. The germline gives CDR1 DFQATT, CDR2 SNEGSKA (reference sequence).

This clonotype came up a few times. The chain links TRBV19 to TRBJ2-6; no firm D call. The CDR3 is 13 residues long. The germline V gene has CDR1 LNHDA and CDR2 SQIVND (reference sequence). V was shortened by 10 bases and J by 3 bases, with 10 bases between the two germline ends. The CDR3: CATRASGANVLTF. CDR3 DNA sequence: TGTGCCACTAGGGCGAGTGGGGCCAACGTCCTGACTTTC.

CDR3 in DNA: TGTGCCAGCAGTGAAGGGGCTAGCGGAACTCATTACGAGCAGTACTTC. Its protein product is CASSEGASGTHYEQYF. V is TRBV2 and J is TRBJ2-7; 7 bases align to TRBD2. Germline-derived CDR1 and CDR2 are SNHLY and FYNNEI. The CDR3 length is 16 residues. With 1 base clipped from V and 4 bases from J, the junction kept 10 bases outside the gene matches.

The CDR3 nucleotides read TGTGCCAGCAGCTTGGATGGCAGGGAAGAGACCCAGTACTTC. Translating it yields CASSLDGREETQYF. This sequence joins TRBV5-4 and TRBJ2-5; tentative D call: TRBD1 (5 bases). Germline CDR1 and CDR2: SGHNT and YYREEE (reference sequence). The V and J ends lost 0 bases and 3 bases respectively, with 9 bases between them. This CDR3 has 14 residues.

The genes are TRBV5-4 and TRBJ2-1, with TRBD2 matching 12 bases. CDR3 length equals 18 residues. Germline CDR1 SGHNT, CDR2 YYREEE (reference sequence). V was pared by 0 bases and J by 0 bases, with 4 bases of the junction left unmatched. The CDR3, as DNA: TGTGCCAGCAGCTTGGGGAAGACTAGCGGGGGCTCCTACAATGAGCAGTTCTTC. Its translation is CASSLGKTSGGSYNEQFF.

This clonotype was detected a few times. This rearrangement joins TRBV4-3 to TRBJ2-5, with D possibly TRBD2 on 6 matching bases. Germline V gives CDR1 LGHNA, CDR2 YSLEER. Trimming removed 3 bases from V and 2 bases from J, with 13 bases in between. The CDR3 length is 15 residues. Written as DNA, the CDR3 is TGCGCCAGCAGCCAGAACCCGGGAGTTCAAGAGACCCAGTACTTC. The encoded protein is CASSQNPGVQETQYF.

Only a few counts were recorded for this clonotype. The chain recombines TRBV12-3 or TRBV12-4 with TRBJ1-5; 8 nucleotides agree with TRBD1. This CDR3 contains 14 residues. V shed 6 bases and J 6 bases; nucleotides not matched to a gene: 7. CDR3 bases: TGTGCCAGCAGGGCAGGGGGCCGCAGTCAGCCCCAGCATTTT. This gives the protein CASRAGGRSQPQHF.

The chain carries TRBV11-3 and TRBJ2-6, with D maybe TRBD2 (6 bases). V was pared by 0 bases and J by 2 bases, with 8 bases between. The CDR3 spans 16 residues. CDR1 SGHNT and CDR2 YENEEA come from the germline V gene. As DNA, the CDR3 is TGTGCCAGCAGCTTAGAAACGGGGGCTGGGGCCAACGTCCTGACTTTC. Protein product: CASSLETGAGANVLTF.

This clonotype appeared a few times. The rearrangement uses TRBV27 and TRBJ1-2; weak D call: TRBD1 (6 bases). The CDR3 is 14 amino acids. CDR1 is MNHEY, CDR2 SMNVEV, per germline (reference sequence). V lost 3 bases and J 2 bases, leaving 10 bases between the germline ends. This CDR3 reads CASSFGQRNYGYTF. CDR3 DNA sequence: TGTGCCAGCAGTTTTGGACAGAGGAACTATGGCTACACCTTC.

This clonotype came up many times. The V call is TRBV7-2, the J call TRBJ1-2, with D unresolved. The length of the CDR3 is 14 residues. The V gene lost 0 bases and the J gene lost 4 bases, with 9 bases spanning the gap. Germline V gene sequence: CDR1 SGHTA, CDR2 FQGNSA. The CDR3 sequence: CASSLAAGSYGYTF. The CDR3 nucleotides read TGTGCCAGCAGCTTAGCTGCGGGGTCCTATGGCTACACCTTC.

The V gene is TRBV11-2, the J gene TRBJ2-7; 10 positions agree with TRBD1. The CDR3 sequence is 15 residues long. Germline assignment: CDR1 SGHAT and CDR2 FQNNGV. The V gene end was trimmed by 3 bases and the J gene end by 4 bases; junction bases not matched to a gene: 6. In DNA form, the CDR3 reads TGTGCCAGCAGCTTTTGGACAGGGGGGTATTACGAGCAGTACGTC. Translated: CASSFWTGGYYEQYV.

There are many counts of this clonotype. V is TRBV7-2 and J is TRBJ2-1, with TRBD2 identical over 16 bases. Germline loops: CDR1 SGHTA, CDR2 FQGNSA. CDR3 length: 16 residues. V shed 6 bases and J 5 bases; nucleotides not matched to a gene: 4. The CDR3 spells CASRRGLAGGDNEQFF. The CDR3 DNA sequence: TGTGCCAGCAGGAGGGGACTAGCGGGAGGGGACAATGAGCAGTTCTTC.

This chain connects TRBV2 to TRBJ2-7; no reliable D call. With 2 bases removed from V and 3 bases from J, the gap between germline ends came to 8 bases. Germline V lookup: CDR1 SNHLY, CDR2 FYNNEI. The CDR3 covers 13 residues. The CDR3 loop is CASSESGYYEQYF. The CDR3 DNA reads TGTGCCAGCAGTGAATCTGGGTACTACGAGCAGTACTTC.

The V and J genes are TRBV5-4 and TRBJ2-7; D is unresolved. The CDR3 has 13 amino acids. The germline CDR1 and CDR2 sequences are SGHNT and YYREEE (reference sequence). V lost 2 bases and J 7 bases, leaving 13 bases between the germline ends. The CDR3 sequence is CASSLDRSWEQYV. DNA of the CDR3: TGTGCCAGCAGCTTAGACCGGAGCTGGGAGCAGTACGTC.

This chain links TRBV18 with TRBJ2-5; TRBD2 might be the D (6 bases). Germline-derived CDR1 and CDR2 are KGHSH and LQKENI. The length of the CDR3 is 15 residues. V lost 2 bases, J lost 4 bases, and 14 bases lay in between. The CDR3 reads CASSPIVGRPETQYF. CDR3 nucleotide sequence: TGTGCCAGCTCACCAATAGTCGGGAGACCAGAGACCCAGTACTTC. The entire variable domain, with the rest obtained from reference TRBV18 and TRBJ2-5, is as follows: NAGVMQNPRHLVRRRGQEARLRCSPMKGHSHVYWYRQLPEEGLKFMVYLQKENIIDESGMPKERFSAEFPKEGPSILRIQQVVRGDSAAYFCASSPIVGRPETQYFGPGTRLLVL.

This clonotype has at least ten counts. This chain connects TRBV7-2 to TRBJ1-4; 9 bases are shared with TRBD1. The CDR3 contains 15 residues. The trim removed 5 bases at V and 8 bases at J, leaving 9 bases unmatched. Germline loops: CDR1 SGHTA, CDR2 FQGNSA. The CDR3, as DNA: TGTGCCAGCAGCCTTACTCGACAGGGGGAAGAAAAACTGTTTTTT. The encoded protein is CASSLTRQGEEKLFF.

The CDR3 spells CSVDSIIGSGSYNEQFF. For the CDR3, the DNA is TGCAGCGTTGATAGCATCATAGGGAGTGGGTCCTACAATGAGCAGTTCTTC. This chain connects TRBV29-1 to TRBJ2-1, with D possibly matching TRBD2 (5 bases). From germline, CDR1 is SQVTM and CDR2 ANQGSEA. The ends were cut back, 3 bases at V and 1 base at J, with 19 bases in the middle. The CDR3 is 17 amino acids.

The J gene is TRBJ2-2, the V gene TRBV7-2; the D gene could be TRBD1 or TRBD2 (7 bases each). CDR3 size: 15 residues. Germline CDR1 SGHTA, CDR2 FQGNSA. Trimming cost V 5 bases and J 5 bases, with 15 bases left between them. The CDR3 protein is CASSTRQGGTGELFF. Here the CDR3 DNA reads TGTGCCAGCAGCACGCGACAGGGAGGGACCGGGGAGCTGTTTTTT.

The gene calls are TRBV19 and TRBJ2-2, with D possibly being TRBD2 (5 bases). The germline V gene encodes CDR1 LNHDA and CDR2 SQIVND (reference sequence). This CDR3 is 12 amino acids long. V gave up 3 bases and J gave up 6 bases, with 5 bases separating them. CDR3 residues: CASSMGAGELFF. As DNA, the CDR3 is TGTGCCAGTAGTATGGGAGCCGGGGAGCTGTTTTTT.

This clonotype was observed a handful of times. This chain connects TRBV12-3 or TRBV12-4 to TRBJ1-2, with TRBD1 as a possible D gene (6 bases). CDR3 size: 14 residues. The V and J ends lost 3 bases and 8 bases respectively, with 16 bases between them. The CDR3 DNA reads TGTGCCAGCAGTTTTGGTACAGGGAGAGGAGGCTACACCTTC. This gives the protein CASSFGTGRGGYTF.

The chain links TRBV28 to TRBJ1-4; possibly TRBD1 for D (6 bases). Trimming took 5 bases from V and 6 from J, leaving 10 bases between them. The CDR3 length is 13 residues. The germline CDR1 and CDR2 sequences are MDHEN and SYDVKM. CDR3 sequence (DNA): TGTGCCAGCAGTGACAGGCCTTATGAAAAACTGTTTTTT. It translates to CASSDRPYEKLFF.

The chain has TRBV30 and TRBJ2-4; D is perhaps TRBD1 (5 bases). V was shortened by 2 bases and J by 2 bases, with 10 bases between the two germline ends. The CDR3 runs 14 residues. Per germline, CDR1 GTSNPN and CDR2 SVGIG (reference sequence). In DNA, the CDR3 is TGTGCCTGGAGTAGAGACAGAACCAAAAACATTCAGTACTTC. As protein: CAWSRDRTKNIQYF.

A few counts support this clonotype. The rearrangement links TRBV7-2 to TRBJ2-1; 7 nucleotides agree with TRBD2. The CDR3 is 15 amino acids. V lost 6 bases and J lost 0; bases outside the gene matches: 5. Germline V gene sequence: CDR1 SGHTA, CDR2 FQGNSA. The DNA of the CDR3 is TGTGCCAGCAGGGGAGCGGGGACCTCCTACAATGAGCAGTTCTTC. This encodes CASRGAGTSYNEQFF.

This clonotype was seen ten or more times. This sequence joins TRBV7-2 and TRBJ2-2; D tentatively fits TRBD1 or TRBD2 (5 bases each). This CDR3 is 16 amino acids long. Per the germline V gene, CDR1 is SGHTA and CDR2 is FQGNSA. Between the trimmed V and J ends, which lost 4 bases and 6 bases, there was a span of 18 bases. The CDR3 sequence is CASSSGPRQVSGELFF. DNA of the CDR3: TGTGCCAGCAGCTCGGGACCACGCCAGGTGTCCGGGGAGCTGTTTTTT.

This clonotype was picked up a small number of times. The rearrangement joins TRBV24-1 to TRBJ1-2; 9 positions agree with TRBD1. The CDR3 contains 19 residues. Germline lookup yields CDR1 KGHDR and CDR2 SFDVKD. V lost 2 bases to trimming and J lost 7 bases; unmatched junction nucleotides: 19. The CDR3 region is CATSDSSGTGTKLRAGYTF. CDR3 nucleotide sequence: TGTGCCACCAGTGATTCCTCCGGGACAGGGACTAAGCTACGGGCTGGCTACACCTTC.